A selection of T cell receptor beta chains follows, all from one sample in a study of T-cell memory formation after mild COVID-19. Each CDR3 protein gets one entry after TCRdb re-called the 5' RACE reads with MiXCR. The top ten clones hold around 24% of a sample with around 140,000 distinct CDR3 sequences, around 27% of them seen once. Sequencing was carried out using PBMCs or a T cell subset sorted from them (not recorded which). The receptors come from an adult woman who had mild COVID-19 (a few samples of this study predate the infection). Cell type and time point are not known. The CDR3 runs from the conserved cysteine through the conserved F or W. The D gene is left open where the match is weak. Size is stated for part of the rows, as once, few or many counts, or as a class when the clone is expanded.

clone size: many; D gene: TRBD2; V gene: TRBV12-3/TRBV12-4; J gene: TRBJ2-1; CDR3 DNA: TGTGCCACGGCAGCGGGAGGGGGCAATGAGCAGTTCTTC; CDR3 protein: CATAAGGGNEQFF
clone size: few; D gene: .; V gene: TRBV4-2; J gene: TRBJ2-7; CDR3 DNA: TGTGCCAGCAGCCAAACGGGGGTTCGGCACGAGCAGTACTTC; CDR3 protein: CASSQTGVRHEQYF
clone size: .; D gene: .; V gene: TRBV9; J gene: TRBJ1-1; CDR3 DNA: TGTGCCAGCAGCGTATCGGATAACACTGAAGCTTTCTTT; CDR3 protein: CASSVSDNTEAFF
clone size: few; D gene: TRBD2; V gene: TRBV12-3/TRBV12-4; J gene: TRBJ2-7; CDR3 DNA: TGTGCCAGCAGTTTAATGGGAGGGCCGGGTTACGAGCAGTACTTC; CDR3 protein: CASSLMGGPGYEQYF
clone size: once; D gene: TRBD1; V gene: TRBV5-1; J gene: TRBJ1-1; CDR3 DNA: TGCGCCAGCAGCTTGTCGGTACAGGGGGCAGGCACTGAAGCTTTCTTT; CDR3 protein: CASSLSVQGAGTEAFF
clone size: .; D gene: .; V gene: TRBV7-9; J gene: TRBJ1-6; CDR3 DNA: TGTGCCAGCAGCTACGGGAGTCCGAGCTCCTATAATTCACCCCTCCACTTT; CDR3 protein: CASSYGSPSSYNSPLHF
clone size: few; D gene: TRBD2; V gene: TRBV7-8; J gene: TRBJ2-5; CDR3 DNA: TGTGCCAGCAGCGACGGGACTAGCGGGGGGGCCGGAGAGACCCAGTACTTC; CDR3 protein: CASSDGTSGGAGETQYF
clone size: .; D gene: .; V gene: TRBV11-3; J gene: TRBJ2-1; CDR3 DNA: TGTGCCAGCAGCTTCAGGGGGGGCCCCAATGAGCAGTTCTTC; CDR3 protein: CASSFRGGPNEQFF
clone size: .; D gene: .; V gene: TRBV19; J gene: TRBJ1-2; CDR3 DNA: TGTGCCAGTAGTTTCGGACAGCCCTATGGCTACACCTTC; CDR3 protein: CASSFGQPYGYTF
clone size: .; D gene: .; V gene: TRBV20-1; J gene: TRBJ2-5; CDR3 DNA: TGCAGTGCTACAGATGGCCAGGGGAGCCTCCAAGAGACCCAGTACTTC; CDR3 protein: CSATDGQGSLQETQYF
clone size: few; D gene: TRBD2; V gene: TRBV19; J gene: TRBJ2-7; CDR3 DNA: TGTGCCAGTAGTCCCTCCCTTGCGCGGGAGTACGAGCAGTACTTC; CDR3 protein: CASSPSLAREYEQYF
clone size: .; D gene: .; V gene: TRBV19; J gene: TRBJ1-5; CDR3 DNA: TGTGCCAGTAGTATAGGGACACCCCGCGGGCAGCCCCAGCATTTT; CDR3 protein: CASSIGTPRGQPQHF
clone size: .; D gene: TRBD2; V gene: TRBV7-8; J gene: TRBJ2-2; CDR3 DNA: TGTGCCAGCAGCTTACGACTAGCGGGACCGACCGGGGAGCTGTTTTTT; CDR3 protein: CASSLRLAGPTGELFF
clone size: few; D gene: .; V gene: TRBV4-1; J gene: TRBJ2-7; CDR3 DNA: TGCGCCAGCAGCCCAACAGAGACGGACGAGCAGTACTTC; CDR3 protein: CASSPTETDEQYF
clone size: .; D gene: .; V gene: TRBV4-3; J gene: TRBJ2-1; CDR3 DNA: TGCGCCAGCAGCCAGTCCGCGGGAAATGAGCAGTTCTTC; CDR3 protein: CASSQSAGNEQFF
clone size: few; D gene: .; V gene: TRBV6-5; J gene: TRBJ2-7; CDR3 DNA: TGTGCCAGCAGTTACTCGCGCCAGGCCTACGAGCAGTACTTC; CDR3 protein: CASSYSRQAYEQYF
clone size: .; D gene: .; V gene: TRBV6-6; J gene: TRBJ2-7; CDR3 DNA: TGTGCCAGCAGTTACGTGTTAGGGGACAACTCCTACGAGCAGTACTTC; CDR3 protein: CASSYVLGDNSYEQYF
clone size: .; D gene: .; V gene: TRBV20-1; J gene: TRBJ2-1; CDR3 DNA: TGCAGTGCCCCAGGGCTAGGCGAGCAGTTCTTC; CDR3 protein: CSAPGLGEQFF
clone size: few; D gene: TRBD1; V gene: TRBV7-8; J gene: TRBJ1-2; CDR3 DNA: TGTGCCAGCAGCTTAAAGGGGACAGGGACCATTGGCTACACCTTC; CDR3 protein: CASSLKGTGTIGYTF
clone size: few; D gene: TRBD1; V gene: TRBV7-6; J gene: TRBJ2-4; CDR3 DNA: TGTGCCAGCAGCTCCCGGGACAGAGACCAAAACATTCAGTACTTC; CDR3 protein: CASSSRDRDQNIQYF
clone size: few; D gene: .; V gene: TRBV23-1; J gene: TRBJ2-1; CDR3 DNA: TGCGCCAGCAGTCCGCTCAGGGATGAGCAGTTCTTC; CDR3 protein: CASSPLRDEQFF
clone size: many; D gene: .; V gene: TRBV7-2; J gene: TRBJ2-7; CDR3 DNA: TGTGCCAGCAGCGACTCCTACGAGCAGTACTTC; CDR3 protein: CASSDSYEQYF
clone size: few; D gene: TRBD2; V gene: TRBV7-9; J gene: TRBJ2-3; CDR3 DNA: TGTGCCAGCAGCTCGGGACTAGCGGCTAGCACAGATACGCAGTATTTT; CDR3 protein: CASSSGLAASTDTQYF
clone size: few; D gene: TRBD2; V gene: TRBV7-3; J gene: TRBJ2-5; CDR3 DNA: TGTGCCAGCAGCGCTCGGGAGGGGCCCGTAGAGACCCAGTACTTC; CDR3 protein: CASSAREGPVETQYF
clone size: .; D gene: .; V gene: TRBV6-5; J gene: TRBJ2-7; CDR3 DNA: TGTGCCAGCAGTTACGAAGGACATCAAGAGCAGTACTTC; CDR3 protein: CASSYEGHQEQYF
clone size: few; D gene: .; V gene: TRBV7-9; J gene: TRBJ2-5; CDR3 DNA: TGTGCCAGCAGCTTAGACCTGGGAGAGACCCAGTACTTC; CDR3 protein: CASSLDLGETQYF
clone size: .; D gene: .; V gene: TRBV2; J gene: TRBJ2-7; CDR3 DNA: TGTGCCAGCAATTCGGACACCCCGCCAGATTACGAGCAGTACTTC; CDR3 protein: CASNSDTPPDYEQYF
clone size: .; D gene: .; V gene: TRBV5-5; J gene: TRBJ2-7; CDR3 DNA: TGTGCCAGCAGCTTGGTGGGGTGGGCCTACGAGCAGTACTTC; CDR3 protein: CASSLVGWAYEQYF
clone size: .; D gene: TRBD1; V gene: TRBV15; J gene: TRBJ2-7; CDR3 DNA: TGTGCCACCAGCAGTTACGGGACAGGGGGTTACGAGCAGTACTTC; CDR3 protein: CATSSYGTGGYEQYF
clone size: .; D gene: TRBD1; V gene: TRBV12-3/TRBV12-4; J gene: TRBJ2-2; CDR3 DNA: TGTGCCAGCAGTTGGACAGGAGACACCGGGGAGCTGTTTTTT; CDR3 protein: CASSWTGDTGELFF
clone size: .; D gene: TRBD1; V gene: TRBV6-4; J gene: TRBJ2-7; CDR3 DNA: TGTGCCATTCCCCTGCCGGGACAGAGCTCCTACGAGCAGTACTTC; CDR3 protein: CAIPLPGQSSYEQYF
clone size: few; D gene: .; V gene: TRBV7-6; J gene: TRBJ2-7; CDR3 DNA: TGTGCCAGCAGCCTGCCCGAGGTGGAGACGAGCGAGCAGTACTTC; CDR3 protein: CASSLPEVETSEQYF
clone size: .; D gene: .; V gene: TRBV7-9; J gene: TRBJ2-3; CDR3 DNA: TGTGCCAGCAGCGGGGCAGGGCCGGATACGCAGTATTTT; CDR3 protein: CASSGAGPDTQYF
clone size: .; D gene: .; V gene: TRBV2; J gene: TRBJ2-7; CDR3 DNA: TGTGCCAGCAGTGAGACTGGGGACCTCCTCTCCTACGAGCAGTACTTC; CDR3 protein: CASSETGDLLSYEQYF
clone size: few; D gene: .; V gene: TRBV15; J gene: TRBJ2-7; CDR3 DNA: TGTGCCACGAGACAGGACCCCTACGAGCAGTACTTC; CDR3 protein: CATRQDPYEQYF
clone size: .; D gene: TRBD1; V gene: TRBV2; J gene: TRBJ1-1; CDR3 DNA: TGTGCCAGCAGTGAAGGGGCAGGGGGAAGAAACACTGAAGCTTTCTTT; CDR3 protein: CASSEGAGGRNTEAFF
clone size: once; D gene: .; V gene: TRBV9; J gene: TRBJ2-6; CDR3 DNA: TGTGCCAGCAGCACCAGGACCCTAAGGTCCGGGGCCAACGTCCTGACTTTC; CDR3 protein: CASSTRTLRSGANVLTF